The subject of this entry is one T cell receptor beta chain. Per the study methods: Counts of nucleated cells, estimated from reference gene primer amplification, were obtained. Libraries were prepared by immunoSEQ multiplex PCR; TCRdb keeps only in-frame clonotypes and omits some of them. For V, J and clone size, that table is used; D and trimming come from the DNA. The repertoire includes about 200,000 clones, 81% of them detected once, and 7.9% sits in the top ten. With 5 bases clipped from V and 2 bases from J, the junction kept 8 bases outside the gene matches. In germline, CDR1 is MDHEN, CDR2 SYDVKM. The CDR3 sequence is 16 residues long. This entry belongs to a study of blood T cell repertoires in COVID-19. Study background: Collection of acute and convalescent COVID-19 samples took place in the United States, Italy and Spain. Sample material is recorded as cDNA or gDNA derived from T cells, B-cell-depleted T cells, or PBMCs.

The chain recombines TRBV28 with TRBJ2-5; 10 bases map to TRBD1. Material: peripheral blood. This receptor was obtained from an elderly woman with acute or convalescent COVID-19. DNA of the CDR3: TGTGCCAGCAGTGACCCCGGGACAGGGGTACAAGAGACCCAGTACTTC. As protein: CASSDPGTGVQETQYF.